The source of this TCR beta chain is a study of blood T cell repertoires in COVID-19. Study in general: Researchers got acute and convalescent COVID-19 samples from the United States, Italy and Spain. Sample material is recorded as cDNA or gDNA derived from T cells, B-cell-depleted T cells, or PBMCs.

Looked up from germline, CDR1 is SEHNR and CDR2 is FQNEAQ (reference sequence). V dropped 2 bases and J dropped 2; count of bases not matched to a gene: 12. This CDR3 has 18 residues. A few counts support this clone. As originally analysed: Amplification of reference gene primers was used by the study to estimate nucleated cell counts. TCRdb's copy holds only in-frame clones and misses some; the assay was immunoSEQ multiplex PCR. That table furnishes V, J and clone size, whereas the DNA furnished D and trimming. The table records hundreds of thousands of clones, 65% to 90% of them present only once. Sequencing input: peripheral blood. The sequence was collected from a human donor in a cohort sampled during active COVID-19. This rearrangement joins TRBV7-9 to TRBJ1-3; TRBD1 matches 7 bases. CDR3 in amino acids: CASSLRDKGGLTGNTIYF. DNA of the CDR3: TGTGCCAGCAGCTTAAGGGATAAAGGGGGCTTAACTGGAAACACCATATATTTT. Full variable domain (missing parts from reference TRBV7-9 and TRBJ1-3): DTGVSQNPRHKITKRGQNVTFRCDPISEHNRLYWYRQTLGQGPEFLTYFQNEAQLEKSRLLSDRFSAERPKGSFSTLEIQRTEQGDSAMYLCASSLRDKGGLTGNTIYFGEGSWLTVV.